The text below deals with one T cell receptor beta chain. The entry originates in a study of blood T cell repertoires in COVID-19. Study as a whole: Nucleic acid was either cDNA or gDNA, and it came from T cells, B-cell-depleted T cells, or PBMCs.

The V and J ends lost 0 bases and 2 bases respectively, with 6 bases between them. The CDR3 extends over 14 amino acids. Germline CDR1 is SGDLS and CDR2 is YYNGEE. The repertoire was sequenced with immunoSEQ multiplex PCR; TCRdb's copy has only in-frame clones and lacks some. The table includes under 350,000 clones, around nine tenths detected once. The receptor was derived from a man aged 35 to 55 with acute or convalescent COVID-19. V is TRBV9 and J is TRBJ1-5; D unresolved. Sequenced material: peripheral blood. Here the CDR3 reads CASSVGAGNQPQHF. CDR3 coding DNA: TGTGCCAGCAGCGTAGGGGCAGGCAATCAGCCCCAGCATTTT.